The clone carrying this TCR beta chain was seen many times. The antigen is undetermined. The ends were cut back, 0 bases at V and 8 bases at J, with 9 bases in the middle. Germline CDR1 reads SGHTA; CDR2 reads FQGTGA. The CDR3 totals 13 residues. The cDNA came from 5'RACE, which used 10-nucleotide random UMIs. Over 160 million TCR-beta sequences (from 15-18 subjects) were yielded by each sequencing run. TCRdb recomputed calls from the 5' RACE reads with MiXCR, one row per CDR3 protein. The data show roughly 50,000 distinct CDR3 sequences, about 25% seen once. This entry is derived from a study of neurological immune-mediated disorders. Study-level results: TCR clonal expansion peaked in HTLV-1-associated myelopathy patients and was lowest in multiple sclerosis patients.

The receptor was isolated from a woman in her 70s in good health. Material: PBMCs. This chain uses TRBV7-3 with TRBJ2-3; tentatively, D is TRBD2 (7 bases). CDR3 sequence: CASSLTRGGTQYF. CDR3 DNA: TGTGCCAGCAGCTTAACGAGGGGGGGTACGCAGTATTTT.